The 22 T cell receptor beta chains below were found in one sample sequenced in a study of blood T cell repertoires in COVID-19. Here immunoSEQ multiplex PCR was the method, and the copy in TCRdb shows in-frame clones only, minus some. The sample contains 80,000 or so clones, more than 80% of which appear only once. The sample was peripheral blood. The receptors were gathered from a woman between 65 and 79 years old with acute or convalescent COVID-19.

A single count supports this clone. The chain links TRBV29-1 to TRBJ2-3; D unclear. CDR3 length: 11 amino acids. CDR1 and CDR2 from the germline V gene are SQVTM and ANQGSEA. With 3 bases removed from V and 3 bases from J, the gap between germline ends came to 4 bases. Written as DNA, the CDR3 is TGCAGCGTTGAGAGGACAGATACGCAGTATTTT. It is translated as CSVERTDTQYF.

This clone was recorded only once. The gene calls are TRBV6-5 and TRBJ1-5; 7 bases are a match to TRBD1. V shed 3 bases, J shed 1 base, and the junction held 3 bases outside the gene matches. CDR1 and CDR2 (germline): MNHEY, SVGAGI. The CDR3 sequence is 15 residues long. The CDR3 spells CASSYTGESNQPQHF. CDR3 sequence (DNA): TGTGCCAGCAGTTATACAGGGGAAAGCAATCAGCCCCAGCATTTT.

The rearrangement uses TRBV13 and TRBJ2-1; 8 positions agree with TRBD2. J was trimmed by 4 bases and V by 5 bases; bases with no gene match: 7. Germline CDR1 reads PRHDT; CDR2 reads FYEKMQ (reference sequence). This CDR3 has 15 residues. The CDR3 loop reads CASSPTGGRYNEQFF. DNA of the CDR3: TGTGCCAGCAGCCCGACGGGGGGGCGGTACAATGAGCAGTTCTTC.

The gene calls are TRBV3-1 (or the pseudogene TRBV3-2) and TRBJ2-3; D is undetermined. The germline V gene encodes CDR1 LGHDT and CDR2 YNNKEL (reference sequence). V dropped 2 bases and J dropped 4 bases, with 13 bases sitting between them. The CDR3 is 15 amino acids. The CDR3 here is CASSQTHSIPDTQYF. The CDR3 DNA is TGTGCCAGCAGCCAAACTCACAGCATCCCAGATACGCAGTATTTT.

The gene calls are TRBV6-5 and TRBJ1-5, with 7 bases fitting TRBD1. The V segment lost 6 bases and the J segment 6 bases; nucleotides outside the gene matches: 5. Germline CDR1 is MNHEY and CDR2 is SVGAGI. This CDR3 is 13 amino acids long. The CDR3 DNA reads TGTGCCAGCAGCAACAGGGGTTCTCAGCCCCAGCATTTT. Protein: CASSNRGSQPQHF.

This chain links TRBV7-2 with TRBJ2-7; 12 positions agree with TRBD2. This CDR3 spans 14 amino acids. With 5 bases clipped from V and 2 bases from J, the junction kept 1 base outside the gene matches. Germline CDR1 is SGHTA and CDR2 is FQGNSA. The CDR3, as DNA: TGTGCCAGCAGCCGGACTAGCGGGGCCTACGAGCAGTACTTC. It is translated as CASSRTSGAYEQYF.

V gene TRBV7-2 combines with J gene TRBJ1-1; perhaps TRBD1 as D (6 bases). This CDR3 is built from 15 residues. With 5 bases removed from V and 7 bases from J, the gap between germline ends came to 20 bases. The germline V gene encodes CDR1 SGHTA and CDR2 FQGNSA. CDR3 in DNA: TGTGCCAGCAGCCCCCGGACAGTGGTCAATGGTGAAGCTTTCTTT. Translated: CASSPRTVVNGEAFF.

This clone was recorded a few times. The chain couples TRBV11-2 to TRBJ1-1; no firm D call. CDR1 is SGHAT and CDR2 is FQNNGV in the germline V gene. Trimming left V 5 bases short and J 5 bases short, with 9 bases between. The CDR3 is made up of 12 amino acids. CDR3 DNA: TGTGCCAGCAGCAACCCCGGGACTGAAGCTTTCTTT. Translating gives CASSNPGTEAFF.

This chain joins TRBV6-5 and TRBJ1-2, with 7 bases that match TRBD1. J gave up 5 bases and V 1 base, and 4 bases lay outside the gene matches. This CDR3 is built from 14 residues. Germline CDR1 MNHEY, CDR2 SVGAGI. The CDR3 sequence: CASSYLGTAYGYTF. The CDR3 DNA reads TGTGCCAGCAGTTACTTAGGGACAGCTTATGGCTACACCTTC.

CDR3 in amino acids: CASLGIAHGPYNEQFF. In DNA form, the CDR3 reads TGTGCCTCCCTCGGGATAGCTCACGGACCCTACAATGAGCAGTTCTTC. The V and J genes are TRBV19 and TRBJ2-1; a possible D gene is TRBD2 (5 bases). Germline CDR1 LNHDA, CDR2 SQIVND (reference sequence). The V end lost 11 bases, the J end lost 2 bases, and 22 bases lay between the germline ends. This CDR3 region has 16 residues.

The V call is TRBV7-9, the J call TRBJ2-1; D gene ambiguous. The CDR3 runs to 15 residues. Trimming left V 6 bases short and J 4 bases short, with 16 bases between. CDR1 is SEHNR, CDR2 FQNEAQ, per germline (reference sequence). The CDR3 is CASRPGSTPYNEQFF. CDR3 DNA: TGTGCCAGCAGGCCAGGATCTACCCCGTACAATGAGCAGTTCTTC.

The chain has TRBV29-1 and TRBJ2-3; 9 nucleotides line up with TRBD2. Germline V gene data show CDR1 as SQVTM and CDR2 as ANQGSEA. The CDR3 loop spans 13 amino acids. The V segment lost 7 bases and the J segment 0 bases; nucleotides outside the gene matches: 2. The CDR3 loop reads CSGLAGSTDTQYF. CDR3 sequence (DNA): TGCAGCGGTCTAGCGGGGAGCACAGATACGCAGTATTTT.

Only one count was recorded for this clone. The chain recombines TRBV11-2 with TRBJ1-2, with TRBD1 matching over 9 bases. CDR3 size: 14 residues. J lost 6 bases, V lost 3 bases, and 5 bases had no gene match. The germline V gene encodes CDR1 SGHAT and CDR2 FQNNGV. CDR3 protein: CASSFLGQGNGYTF. In DNA, the CDR3 is TGTGCCAGCAGCTTCTTGGGACAGGGAAATGGCTACACCTTC. The whole variable domain, remainder taken from reference TRBV11-2 and TRBJ1-2, is EAGVAQSPRYKIIEKRQSVAFWCNPISGHATLYWYQQILGQGPKLLIQFQNNGVVDDSQLPKDRFSAERLKGVDSTLKIQPAKLEDSAVYLCASSFLGQGNGYTFGSGTRLTVV.

The chain employs TRBV9 and TRBJ1-4; TRBD1 matches 9 bases. This CDR3 region has 15 residues. Germline CDR1 is SGDLS and CDR2 is YYNGEE. V was pared by 3 bases and J by 8 bases, with 8 bases of the junction left unmatched. The CDR3: CASSEGGQGGEKLFF. The CDR3 DNA is TGTGCCAGCAGCGAGGGGGGACAGGGTGGCGAAAAACTGTTTTTT. The complete variable domain, with remaining parts taken from reference TRBV9 and TRBJ1-4, reads DSGVTQTPKHLITATGQRVTLRCSPRSGDLSVYWYQQSLDQGLQFLIQYYNGEERAKGNILERFSAQQFPDLHSELNLSSLELGDSALYFCASSEGGQGGEKLFFGSGTQLSVL.

The chain combines TRBV13 with TRBJ2-2; D possibly corresponds to TRBD1 (6 bases). Germline lookup yields CDR1 PRHDT and CDR2 FYEKMQ (reference sequence). This CDR3 is 15 amino acids long. The V end lost 5 bases, the J end lost 4 bases, and 14 bases lay between the germline ends. CDR3 loop: CASSPTGTSTGELFF. CDR3 bases: TGTGCCAGCAGCCCCACCGGGACAAGCACCGGGGAGCTGTTTTTT.

This clone was counted once. The rearrangement links TRBV15 to TRBJ2-5; 9 bases fit TRBD1. The length of the CDR3 is 17 residues. Unmatched junction bases numbered 9, after V lost 2 bases and J lost 2 bases. CDR1 is LNHNV, CDR2 YYDKDF, per germline (reference sequence). CDR3 residues: CATSRLSPGQGQETQYF. The CDR3 DNA follows: TGTGCCACCAGCAGACTTTCTCCGGGACAGGGTCAAGAGACCCAGTACTTC. Complete variable domain (other parts from reference TRBV15 and TRBJ2-5): DAMVIQNPRYQVTQFGKPVTLSCSQTLNHNVMYWYQQKSSQAPKLLFHYYDKDFNNEADTPDNFQSRRPNTSFCFLDIRSPGLGDTAMYLCATSRLSPGQGQETQYFGPGTRLLVL.

This sequence joins TRBV7-2 and TRBJ2-3, with 8 bases that match TRBD2. The J segment lost 1 base and the V segment lost 6 bases, leaving 9 bases of the junction unmatched. Germline V gene sequence: CDR1 SGHTA, CDR2 FQGNSA. The CDR3 is 16 amino acids. The DNA for the CDR3 is TGTGCCAGCAGAGTGTCTGCCGGGGGGGGCACAGATACGCAGTATTTT. Protein: CASRVSAGGGTDTQYF. Filled out from reference TRBV7-2 and TRBJ2-3, the complete variable domain reads GAGVSQSPSNKVTEKGKDVELRCDPISGHTALYWYRQSLGQGLEFLIYFQGNSAPDKSGLPSDRFSAERTGGSVSTLTIQRTQQEDSAVYLCASRVSAGGGTDTQYFGPGTRLTVL.

V usage is TRBV24-1 and J usage is TRBJ2-2; a weak D match, TRBD1 (5 bases). Germline CDR1 and CDR2: KGHDR and SFDVKD. V was cut by 4 bases and J by 3 bases, with 14 bases left in between. This CDR3 contains 16 residues. The CDR3 sequence: CATSDSGHLDTGELFF. CDR3 sequence (DNA): TGTGCCACCAGTGACTCAGGACACCTCGACACCGGGGAGCTGTTTTTT.

This clone was found once. The gene calls are TRBV27 and TRBJ2-2; D may be TRBD2 (7 bases). CDR3 length equals 16 residues. V shed 8 bases and J shed 2 bases, with 18 bases lying between them. The germline V gene has CDR1 MNHEY and CDR2 SMNVEV (reference sequence). CDR3 nucleotide sequence: TGTGCCAGCTCCCCACGGGGGGCCATTAACACCGGGGAGCTGTTTTTT. This sequence encodes CASSPRGAINTGELFF.

This clone was seen only a few times. This chain uses TRBV9 with TRBJ1-6; D not certain. CDR1 and CDR2 (germline): SGDLS, YYNGEE. The CDR3 sequence is 13 residues long. The V and J ends lost 4 bases and 11 bases respectively, with 13 bases between them. The CDR3 region has the DNA TGTGCCAGCAGCCCCTCTCCGGGGACACCCCTCCACTTT. Its translation is CASSPSPGTPLHF.

J is TRBJ2-2 and V is TRBV5-1; D ambiguous. Trimming left V 2 bases short and J 1 base short, with 6 bases between. CDR1 SGHRS and CDR2 YFSETQ come from the germline V gene. The CDR3 consists of 14 residues. In DNA form, the CDR3 reads TGCGCCAGCAGCTTTAATCGGAACACCGGGGAGCTGTTTTTT. This translates into CASSFNRNTGELFF.

This clone was observed once. The chain recombines TRBV7-2 with TRBJ1-2; no reliable D call. The length of the CDR3 is 14 residues. V shed 4 bases and J shed 0 bases, with 9 bases lying between them. Looked up from germline, CDR1 is SGHTA and CDR2 is FQGNSA. Written as DNA, the CDR3 is TGTGCCAGCAGCTCATACAGAACTAACTATGGCTACACCTTC. Translation: CASSSYRTNYGYTF.